This TCR beta chain was profiled in a study of CD8 T cells in Susac syndrome. This CDR3 spans 15 amino acids. Trimming removed 3 bases from V and 1 base from J, with 13 bases in between. Germline values: CDR1 SGHDN, CDR2 FVKESK. cDNA came from about 0.5 to 1 ug RNA primed by random hexamers. The TCR beta CDR3 was amplified by immunoSEQ multiplex PCR across 54 Vbeta, 13 Jbeta. TCRdb reprocessed the immunoSEQ multiplex PCR reads with MiXCR, giving one entry per CDR3 protein. In the table there are some 210,000 distinct CDR3 sequences, 94% of which are singletons. This chain joins TRBV14 and TRBJ2-7; D remains unclear. This TCR derives from a human donor with Susac syndrome. Sequenced input: CD4+ T cells from PBMCs. The CDR3, as DNA: TGTGCCAGCAGCCAGGCCCGGCTCGGGTCCTACGAGCAGTACTTC. This encodes CASSQARLGSYEQYF.